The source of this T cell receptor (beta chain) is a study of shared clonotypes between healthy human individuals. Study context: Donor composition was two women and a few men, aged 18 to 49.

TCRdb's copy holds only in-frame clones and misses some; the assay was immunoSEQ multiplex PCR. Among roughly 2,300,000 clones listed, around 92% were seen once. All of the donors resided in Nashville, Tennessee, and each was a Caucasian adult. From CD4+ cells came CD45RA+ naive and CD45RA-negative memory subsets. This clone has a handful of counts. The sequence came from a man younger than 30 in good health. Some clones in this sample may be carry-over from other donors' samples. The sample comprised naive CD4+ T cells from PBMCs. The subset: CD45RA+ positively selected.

The CDR3 protein is CAISDPLTSGNEQFF. The DNA for the CDR3 is TGTGCCATCAGTGATCCCCTTACTAGCGGGAATGAGCAGTTCTTC. The V and J genes are TRBV10-3 and TRBJ2-1; 9 nucleotides align to TRBD2. CDR3 size: 15 residues. Germline CDR1 and CDR2: ENHRY and SYGVKD. J was trimmed by 7 bases and V by 3 bases; bases with no gene match: 7.